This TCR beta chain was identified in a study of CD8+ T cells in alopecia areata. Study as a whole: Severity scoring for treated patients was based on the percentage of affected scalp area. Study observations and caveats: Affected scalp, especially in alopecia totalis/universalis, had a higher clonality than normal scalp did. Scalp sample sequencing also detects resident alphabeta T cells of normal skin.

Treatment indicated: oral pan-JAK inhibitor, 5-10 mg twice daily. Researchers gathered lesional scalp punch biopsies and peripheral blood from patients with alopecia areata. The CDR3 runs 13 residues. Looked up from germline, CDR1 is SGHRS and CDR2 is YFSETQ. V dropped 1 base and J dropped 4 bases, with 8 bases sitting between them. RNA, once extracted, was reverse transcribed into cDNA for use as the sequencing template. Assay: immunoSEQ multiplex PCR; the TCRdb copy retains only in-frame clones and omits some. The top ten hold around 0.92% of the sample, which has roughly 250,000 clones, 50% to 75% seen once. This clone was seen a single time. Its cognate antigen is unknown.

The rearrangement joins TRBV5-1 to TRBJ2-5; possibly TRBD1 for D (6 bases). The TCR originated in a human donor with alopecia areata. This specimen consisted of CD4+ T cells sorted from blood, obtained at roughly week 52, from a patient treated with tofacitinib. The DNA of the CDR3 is TGCGCCAGCAGCTTGACAGGGCCAGAGACCCAGTACTTC. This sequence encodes CASSLTGPETQYF.